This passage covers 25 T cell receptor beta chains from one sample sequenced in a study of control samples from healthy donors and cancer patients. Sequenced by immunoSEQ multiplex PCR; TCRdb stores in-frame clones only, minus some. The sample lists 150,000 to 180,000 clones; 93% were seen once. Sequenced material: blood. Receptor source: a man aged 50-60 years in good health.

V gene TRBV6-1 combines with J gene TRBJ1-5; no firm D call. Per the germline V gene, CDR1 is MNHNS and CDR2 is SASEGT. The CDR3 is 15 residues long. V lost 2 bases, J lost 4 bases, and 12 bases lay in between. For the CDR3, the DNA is TGTGCCAGCAGTGAATACAGAGGAGGGAATCAGCCCCAGCATTTT. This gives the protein CASSEYRGGNQPQHF.

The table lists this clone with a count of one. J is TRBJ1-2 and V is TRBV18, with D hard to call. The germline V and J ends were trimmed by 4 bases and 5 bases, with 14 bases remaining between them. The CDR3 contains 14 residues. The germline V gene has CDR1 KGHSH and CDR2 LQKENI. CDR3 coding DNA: TGTGCCAGCTCACATCCCCCTATCTCATATGGCTACACCTTC. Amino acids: CASSHPPISYGYTF.

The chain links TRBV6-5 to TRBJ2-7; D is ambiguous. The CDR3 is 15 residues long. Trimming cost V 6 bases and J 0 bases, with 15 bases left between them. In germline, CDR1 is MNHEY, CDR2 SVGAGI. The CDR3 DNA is TGTGCCAGCAGGTACGGCCAGGCGTCCTCCTACGAGCAGTACTTC. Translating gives CASRYGQASSYEQYF.

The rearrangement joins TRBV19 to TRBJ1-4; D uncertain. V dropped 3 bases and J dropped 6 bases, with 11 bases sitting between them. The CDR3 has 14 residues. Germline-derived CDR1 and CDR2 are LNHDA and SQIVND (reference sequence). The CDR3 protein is CASSMSVFYEKLFF. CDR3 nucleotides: TGTGCCAGTAGTATGTCCGTCTTCTATGAAAAACTGTTTTTT.

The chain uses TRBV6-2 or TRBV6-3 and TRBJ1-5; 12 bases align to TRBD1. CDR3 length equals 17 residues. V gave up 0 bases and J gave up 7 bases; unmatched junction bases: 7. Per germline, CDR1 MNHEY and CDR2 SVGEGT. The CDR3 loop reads CASSYSPSGTGGQPQHF. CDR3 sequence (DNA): TGTGCCAGCAGTTACTCCCCATCCGGGACAGGGGGCCAGCCCCAGCATTTT.

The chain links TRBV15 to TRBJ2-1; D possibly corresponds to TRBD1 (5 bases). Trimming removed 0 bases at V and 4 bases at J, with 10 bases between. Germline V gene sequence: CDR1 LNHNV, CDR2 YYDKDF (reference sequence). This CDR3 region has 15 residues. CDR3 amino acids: CATSRERRVYNEQFF. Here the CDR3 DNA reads TGTGCCACCAGCAGAGAACGCAGGGTGTACAATGAGCAGTTCTTC.

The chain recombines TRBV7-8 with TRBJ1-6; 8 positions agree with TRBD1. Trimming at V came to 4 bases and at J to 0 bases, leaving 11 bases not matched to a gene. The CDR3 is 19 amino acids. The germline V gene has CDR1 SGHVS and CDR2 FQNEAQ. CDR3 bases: TGTGCCAGCAGCTCCCGACAGGGGCTTTCGAGCTCCTATAATTCACCCCTCCACTTT. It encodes CASSSRQGLSSSYNSPLHF.

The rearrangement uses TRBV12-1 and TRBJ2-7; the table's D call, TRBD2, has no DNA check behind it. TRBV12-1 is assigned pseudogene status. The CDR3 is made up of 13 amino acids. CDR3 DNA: TGTGCCAGCAGCTCCACGCGGGAGATCGAGCAGTACTTC. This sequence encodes CASSSTREIEQYF.

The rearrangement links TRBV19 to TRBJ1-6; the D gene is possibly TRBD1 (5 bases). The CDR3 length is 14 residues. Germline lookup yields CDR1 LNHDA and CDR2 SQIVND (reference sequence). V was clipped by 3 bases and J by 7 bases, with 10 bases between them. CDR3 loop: CASSMAKGNSPLHF. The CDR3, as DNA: TGTGCCAGTAGTATGGCCAAGGGGAATTCACCCCTCCACTTT.

CDR3 residues: CASSRGLSEKLFF. The CDR3, as DNA: TGTGCCAGCAGCAGGGGTCTGAGTGAAAAACTGTTTTTT. The J gene is TRBJ1-4, the V gene TRBV11-2; a weak D match, TRBD1 (5 bases). This CDR3 spans 13 amino acids. V lost 5 bases and J 7 bases, leaving 11 bases between the germline ends. CDR1 is SGHAT, CDR2 FQNNGV, per germline.

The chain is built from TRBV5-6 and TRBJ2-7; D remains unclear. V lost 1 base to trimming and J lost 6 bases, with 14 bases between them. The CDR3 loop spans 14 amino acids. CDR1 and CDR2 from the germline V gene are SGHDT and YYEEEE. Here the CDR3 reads CASSLLGPTCEQYF. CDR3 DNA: TGTGCCAGCAGCTTGTTAGGTCCAACCTGCGAGCAGTACTTC.

The CDR3 here is CASSQGQGAVDTQYF. CDR3 nucleotide sequence: TGCGCCAGCAGCCAAGGCCAGGGGGCGGTAGATACGCAGTATTTT. This chain connects TRBV4-1 to TRBJ2-3; 8 bases fit TRBD1. Trimming at V came to 1 base and at J to 5 bases, leaving 5 bases not matched to a gene. Looked up from germline, CDR1 is MGHRA and CDR2 is YSYEKL. The CDR3 is 15 residues long.

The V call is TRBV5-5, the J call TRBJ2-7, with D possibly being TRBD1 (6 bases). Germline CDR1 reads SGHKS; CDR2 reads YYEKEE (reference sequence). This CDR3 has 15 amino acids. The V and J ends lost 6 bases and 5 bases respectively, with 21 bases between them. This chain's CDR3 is CASTVTQGRVHEQYF. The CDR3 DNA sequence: TGTGCCAGCACCGTGACCCAGGGGAGAGTTCACGAGCAGTACTTC. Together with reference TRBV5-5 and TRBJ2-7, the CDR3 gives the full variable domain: DAGVTQSPTHLIKTRGQQVTLRCSPISGHKSVSWYQQVLGQGPQFIFQYYEKEERGRGNFPDRFSARQFPNYSSELNVNALLLGDSALYLCASTVTQGRVHEQYFGPGTRLTVT.

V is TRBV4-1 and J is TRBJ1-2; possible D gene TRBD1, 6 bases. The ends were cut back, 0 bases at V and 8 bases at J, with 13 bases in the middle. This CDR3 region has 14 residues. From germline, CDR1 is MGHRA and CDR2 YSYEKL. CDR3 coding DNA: TGCGCCAGCAGCCAAGAACGGGGGCAGCGGGGCTACACCTTC. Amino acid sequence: CASSQERGQRGYTF.

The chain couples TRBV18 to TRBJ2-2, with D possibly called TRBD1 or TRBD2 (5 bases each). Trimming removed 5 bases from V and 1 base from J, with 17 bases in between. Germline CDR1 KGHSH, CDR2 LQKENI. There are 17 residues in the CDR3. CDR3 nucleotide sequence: TGTGCCAGCTCAGACCTTTGGGGGAGTCGGAACACCGGGGAGCTGTTTTTT. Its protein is CASSDLWGSRNTGELFF.

Written as DNA, the CDR3 is TGCGCCAGCAGCGACAGGGCCTGGACTCGGTACCAAGAGACCCAGTACTTC. As protein: CASSDRAWTRYQETQYF. This chain uses TRBV4-1 with TRBJ2-5, with 7 bases identical to TRBD1. Germline V gives CDR1 MGHRA, CDR2 YSYEKL. The CDR3 runs to 17 residues. V trimming: 5 bases; J trimming: 0 bases; junction bases outside the gene matches: 12.

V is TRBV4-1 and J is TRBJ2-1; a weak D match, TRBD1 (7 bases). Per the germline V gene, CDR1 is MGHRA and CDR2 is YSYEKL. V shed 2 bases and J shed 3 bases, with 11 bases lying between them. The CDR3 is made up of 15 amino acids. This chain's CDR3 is CASSQQGGLYNEQFF. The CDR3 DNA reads TGCGCCAGCAGCCAACAGGGGGGCCTCTACAATGAGCAGTTCTTC.

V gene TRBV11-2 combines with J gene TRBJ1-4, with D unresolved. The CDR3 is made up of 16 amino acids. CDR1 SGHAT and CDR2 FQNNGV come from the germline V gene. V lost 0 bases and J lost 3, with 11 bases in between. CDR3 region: CASSLDLWSANEKLFF. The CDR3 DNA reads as TGTGCCAGCAGCTTAGATCTGTGGTCGGCTAATGAAAAACTGTTTTTT.

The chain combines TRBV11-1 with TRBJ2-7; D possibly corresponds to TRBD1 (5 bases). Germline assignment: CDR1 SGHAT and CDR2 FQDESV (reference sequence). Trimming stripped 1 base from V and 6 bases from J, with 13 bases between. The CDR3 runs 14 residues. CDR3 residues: CASSLGQGDPEQYF. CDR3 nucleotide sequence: TGTGCCAGCAGCTTAGGGCAGGGTGATCCCGAGCAGTACTTC.

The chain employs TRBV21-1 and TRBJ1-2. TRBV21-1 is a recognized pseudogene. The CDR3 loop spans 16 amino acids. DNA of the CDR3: TGTGCCAGCAGCCCTACTGGGGGGACCCATAACTATGGCTACACCTTC. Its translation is CASSPTGGTHNYGYTF.

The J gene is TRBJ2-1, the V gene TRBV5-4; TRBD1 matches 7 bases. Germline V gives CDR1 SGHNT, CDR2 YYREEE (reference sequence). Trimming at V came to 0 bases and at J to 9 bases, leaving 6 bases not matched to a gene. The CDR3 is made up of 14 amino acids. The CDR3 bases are TGTGCCAGCAGCTTGGGGAACCGGGACAGTGAGCAGTTCTTC. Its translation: CASSLGNRDSEQFF.

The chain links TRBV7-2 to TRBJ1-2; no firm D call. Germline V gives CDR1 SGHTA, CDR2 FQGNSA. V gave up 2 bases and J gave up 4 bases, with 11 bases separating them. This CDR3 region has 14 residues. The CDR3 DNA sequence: TGTGCCAGCAGCTTACTTTCGTCCCCCTATGGCTACACCTTC. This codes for CASSLLSSPYGYTF.

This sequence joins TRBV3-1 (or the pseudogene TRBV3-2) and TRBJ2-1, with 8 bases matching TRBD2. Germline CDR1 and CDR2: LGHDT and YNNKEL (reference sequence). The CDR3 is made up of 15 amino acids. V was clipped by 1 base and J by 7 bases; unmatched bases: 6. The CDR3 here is CASSQVGRAGNEQFF. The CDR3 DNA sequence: TGTGCCAGCAGCCAAGTCGGGAGGGCCGGGAATGAGCAGTTCTTC.

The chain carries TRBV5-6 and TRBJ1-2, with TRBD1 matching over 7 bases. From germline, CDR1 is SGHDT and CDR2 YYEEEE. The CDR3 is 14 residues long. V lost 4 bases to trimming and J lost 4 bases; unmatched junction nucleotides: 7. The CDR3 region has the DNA TGTGCCAGCAGCCCCGGAGGGGGCGGCTATGGCTACACCTTC. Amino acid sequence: CASSPGGGGYGYTF.

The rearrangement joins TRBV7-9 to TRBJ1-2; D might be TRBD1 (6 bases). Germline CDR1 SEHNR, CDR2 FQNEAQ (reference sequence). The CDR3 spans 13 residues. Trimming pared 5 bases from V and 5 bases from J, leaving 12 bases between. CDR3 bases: TGTGCCAGCAGCCCAGAAGGACAGTATGGCTACACCTTC. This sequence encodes CASSPEGQYGYTF.